This TCR beta chain came from a study of CD8+ T cells in alopecia areata. As to treatment: oral pan-JAK inhibitor, 5-10 mg twice daily. In each case, RNA was isolated and then reverse transcribed into cDNA as the sequencing template. This table comes from immunoSEQ multiplex PCR, and its TCRdb copy is limited to in-frame clones, with some not included. The repertoire holds 180,000 or so clones, about 51% seen once, with over 9% in the top ten. V was trimmed by 0 bases and J by 2 bases, leaving 7 bases between them. There are 15 residues in the CDR3. Germline loops: CDR1 MGHRA, CDR2 YSYEKL. The input for sequencing was CD8+ T cells sorted from blood, taken around week 53, from a patient treated with tofacitinib. The rearrangement links TRBV4-1 to TRBJ2-2; D remains unclear. The receptor's source is a human donor with alopecia areata. For the CDR3, the DNA is TGCGCCAGCAGCCAAGAGTCATCTAACACCGGGGAGCTGTTTTTT. Its translation is CASSQESSNTGELFF.